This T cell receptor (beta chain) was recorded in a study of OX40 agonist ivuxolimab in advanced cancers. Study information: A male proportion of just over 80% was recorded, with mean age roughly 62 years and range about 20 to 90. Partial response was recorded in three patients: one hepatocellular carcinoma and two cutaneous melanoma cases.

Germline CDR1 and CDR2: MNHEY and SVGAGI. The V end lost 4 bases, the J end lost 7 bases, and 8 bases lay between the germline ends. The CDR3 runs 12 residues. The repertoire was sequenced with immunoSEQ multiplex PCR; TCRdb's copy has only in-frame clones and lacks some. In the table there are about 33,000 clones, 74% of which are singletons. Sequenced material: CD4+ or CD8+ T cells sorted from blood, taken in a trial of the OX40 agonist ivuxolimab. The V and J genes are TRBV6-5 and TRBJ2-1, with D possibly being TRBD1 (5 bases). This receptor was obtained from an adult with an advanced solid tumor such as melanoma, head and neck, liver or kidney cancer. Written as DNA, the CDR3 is TGTGCCAGCAGTTTTAGGGGAAATGAGCAGTTCTTC. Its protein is CASSFRGNEQFF.